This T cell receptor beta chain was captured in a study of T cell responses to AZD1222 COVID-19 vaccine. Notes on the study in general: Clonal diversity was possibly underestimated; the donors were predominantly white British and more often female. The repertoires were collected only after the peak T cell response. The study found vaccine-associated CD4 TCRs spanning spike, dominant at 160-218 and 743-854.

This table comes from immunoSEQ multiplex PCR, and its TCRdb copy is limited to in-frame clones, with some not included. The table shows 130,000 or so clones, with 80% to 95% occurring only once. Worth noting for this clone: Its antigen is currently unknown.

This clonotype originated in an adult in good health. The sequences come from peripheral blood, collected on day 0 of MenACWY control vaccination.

The CDR3: CATTSGEYNEQFF. CDR3 bases: TGTGCCACCACGAGCGGAGAATACAATGAGCAGTTCTTC. The V call is TRBV24-1, the J call TRBJ2-1, with D tentatively TRBD2 (5 bases). CDR3 length: 13 amino acids. Germline V gene lookup returns CDR1 KGHDR and CDR2 SFDVKD. V gave up 8 bases and J gave up 4 bases, with 11 bases separating them.